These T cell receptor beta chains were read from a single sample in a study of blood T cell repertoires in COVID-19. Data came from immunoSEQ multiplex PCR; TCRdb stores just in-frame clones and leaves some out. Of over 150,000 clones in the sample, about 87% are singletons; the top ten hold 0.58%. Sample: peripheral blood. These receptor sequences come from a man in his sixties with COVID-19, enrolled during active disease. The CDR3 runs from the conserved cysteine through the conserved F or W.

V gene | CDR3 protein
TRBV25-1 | CASSGGRGVAGELFF
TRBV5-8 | CASSSGHRGNTEAFF
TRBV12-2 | CASRLTRSIMSRWYRVLQYF
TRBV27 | CASSLSLDRANQPQHF
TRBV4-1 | CASSQVHYSNQPQHF
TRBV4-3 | CASSLQEGASDTQYF
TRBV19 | CASSSGKAYTGELFF
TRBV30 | CAWSVLGGNTEAFF
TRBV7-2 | CASSSGTGIEKLFF
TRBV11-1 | CASSLDFGEAYGYTF
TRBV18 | CASSNDRSQPQHF
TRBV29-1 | CSVEGGKGNGELFF
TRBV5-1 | CASKVGGALTDTQYF
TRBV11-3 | CASQGQPQNTEAFF
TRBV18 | CASSPRQFSQNTEAFF
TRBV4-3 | CASSQDGQGTNEQYF
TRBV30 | CAWSRISVEQYF
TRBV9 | CASSVSRFLRTGKNTGELFF
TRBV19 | CASSILVQGRETQYF
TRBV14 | CASSQDLGEQGYSGYTF
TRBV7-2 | CATRGGGRGDEQFF
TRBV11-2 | CASSRRLLPSYEQYF
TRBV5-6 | CASLGGGTGELFF
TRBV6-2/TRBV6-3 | CASSLFPDRITDTQYF
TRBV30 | CAWEINVGPEAFF
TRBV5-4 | CASSSGNAYNEQFF
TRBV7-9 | CASRIDGLAGTSDTQYF
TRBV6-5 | CASSYSTGMNTEAFF
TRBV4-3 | CASSQTGPTNEKLFF
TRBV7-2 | CASRSQGAITEAFF
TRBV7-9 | CASSYIKTGANVLTF
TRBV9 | CASSVEQGGDEQYF
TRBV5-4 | CASSSVSRGQETQYF
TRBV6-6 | CASSYRDRGEQYF
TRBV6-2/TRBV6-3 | CASSFGTSVTYEQYF
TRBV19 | CASSNSLSPYNEQFF
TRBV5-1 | CASSPTGTEMYEQYF
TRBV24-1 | CATSDFSGGSGYTF
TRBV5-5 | CASSPAVVSQPQHF
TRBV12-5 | CASGFGRTGSAEAFF
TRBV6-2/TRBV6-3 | CASSQGLASFYEQYF
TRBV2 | CASGQGGVETQYF
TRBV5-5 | CASSLDGQNQETQYF
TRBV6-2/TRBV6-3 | CASSYREVETQYF
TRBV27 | CASSLPSAFRQTGNEQFF
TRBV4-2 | CASSQAETQYF
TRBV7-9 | CASSLGTANEKLFF
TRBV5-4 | CASSSGQTNEKLFF
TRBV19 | CASSRTLGGADQPQHF
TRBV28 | CASSLGQPLSYTF
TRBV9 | CASSVGGGRQPQHF
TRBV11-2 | CASGGQYNEQFF
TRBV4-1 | CASSQGTTSGKETQYF